The 20 T cell receptor beta chains in this list originate from one sample, sequenced in a study of graft-versus-host responses after intestinal transplantation. Their specific antigens are unknown. Repertoires were generated with immunoSEQ multiplex PCR, while TCRdb's copy carries only in-frame clones and drops some. There are about 59,000 clones in the sample; 94% occur only once, and roughly 0.4% lies in the top ten. The sequences come from unstimulated CD4+ T cells sorted from spleen or lymph node cells, collected before transplant. The receptors were sampled from a human donor who was the organ donor for an intestinal transplant.

The chain combines TRBV5-6 with TRBJ2-7; 7 nucleotides align to TRBD1. The ends lost 5 bases at V and 2 bases at J; junction bases unmatched: 7. The CDR3 consists of 14 residues. Germline CDR1 is SGHDT and CDR2 is YYEEEE. In DNA form, the CDR3 reads TGTGCCAGCAGTCGACAGGGAAGGACCTACGAGCAGTACTTC. Protein: CASSRQGRTYEQYF.

The V gene is TRBV11-2, the J gene TRBJ2-3; a weak D match, TRBD1 (6 bases). Germline V gene data show CDR1 as SGHAT and CDR2 as FQNNGV. This CDR3 is built from 15 residues. Trimming cost V 9 bases and J 2 bases, with 18 bases left between them. CDR3 region: CASCNWGRITDTQYF. Written as DNA, the CDR3 is TGTGCCAGTTGTAACTGGGGGCGCATCACAGATACGCAGTATTTT.

This sequence joins TRBV6-5 and TRBJ1-2; maybe TRBD1 (6 bases). The CDR3 length is 13 residues. In germline, CDR1 is MNHEY, CDR2 SVGAGI. The V gene lost 6 bases and the J gene lost 1 base, with 9 bases spanning the gap. The CDR3 reads CASSRGSNYGYTF. CDR3 nucleotide sequence: TGTGCCAGCAGCAGGGGTAGTAACTATGGCTACACCTTC.

The chain links TRBV13 to TRBJ2-5; the match to TRBD2 covers 8 bases. Germline V gene lookup returns CDR1 PRHDT and CDR2 FYEKMQ (reference sequence). This CDR3 has 16 amino acids. V shed 0 bases, J shed 4 bases, and the junction held 7 bases outside the gene matches. The CDR3 sequence is CASSLGGWGLGETQYF. The CDR3 coding sequence is TGTGCCAGCAGCTTAGGAGGATGGGGACTAGGAGAGACCCAGTACTTC.

The chain carries TRBV5-6 and TRBJ2-7, with 9 bases identical to TRBD1. The germline V gene encodes CDR1 SGHDT and CDR2 YYEEEE. The J segment lost 3 bases and the V segment lost 4 bases, leaving 8 bases of the junction unmatched. The CDR3 length is 15 residues. CDR3 loop: CASSPGTGWNYEQYF. The CDR3 DNA reads as TGTGCCAGCAGCCCCGGGACAGGGTGGAACTACGAGCAGTACTTC.

V gene TRBV7-8 combines with J gene TRBJ2-5; unclear D gene. CDR1 is SGHVS, CDR2 FQNEAQ, per germline. Trimming left V 6 bases short and J 7 bases short, with 9 bases between. The CDR3 contains 11 residues. CDR3 DNA: TGTGCCAGCAGACTAAGTTTGACCCAGTACTTC. Amino acid sequence: CASRLSLTQYF.

This chain links TRBV29-1 with TRBJ2-5; no firm D call. Germline V gives CDR1 SQVTM, CDR2 ANQGSEA. This CDR3 spans 11 amino acids. Trimming removed 4 bases from V and 1 base from J, with 4 bases in between. CDR3 region: CSVVVQETQYF. The CDR3 DNA reads as TGCAGCGTTGTAGTCCAAGAGACCCAGTACTTC.

V and J are TRBV2 and TRBJ2-5, with TRBD2 matching 7 bases. Trimming removed 6 bases from V and 5 bases from J; junction bases left unmatched: 15. CDR3 size: 16 residues. Germline V CDR1 and CDR2: SNHLY, FYNNEI. The CDR3 DNA reads as TGTGCCAGCAGAAAAATCATTTCGACTAGCCTTGAGACCCAGTACTTC. It translates to CASRKIISTSLETQYF. Filled out from reference TRBV2 and TRBJ2-5, the complete variable domain reads EPEVTQTPSHQVTQMGQEVILRCVPISNHLYFYWYRQILGQKVEFLVSFYNNEISEKSEIFDDQFSVERPDGSNFTLKIRSTKLEDSAMYFCASRKIISTSLETQYFGPGTRLLVL.

The chain joins TRBV6-5 to TRBJ2-7; TRBD2 agrees at 8 bases. With V trimmed by 4 bases and J by 4 bases, 9 bases remained unmatched. Germline assignment: CDR1 MNHEY and CDR2 SVGAGI. The CDR3 runs to 15 residues. The CDR3 spells CASSSRGSGVYEQYF. Here the CDR3 DNA reads TGTGCCAGCAGTTCCAGGGGTAGCGGGGTATACGAGCAGTACTTC.

The gene calls are TRBV18 and TRBJ2-1, with 7 bases aligning to TRBD2. The CDR3 extends over 16 amino acids. V lost 5 bases to trimming and J lost 2 bases; unmatched junction nucleotides: 9. Per the germline V gene, CDR1 is KGHSH and CDR2 is LQKENI. The CDR3 is CASSGLLAGAYNEQFF. In DNA form, the CDR3 reads TGTGCCAGCTCAGGCCTTCTGGCGGGGGCCTACAATGAGCAGTTCTTC.

To note about this clone: The junction shows a germline mismatch at one end, possibly a read error. The chain joins TRBV15 to TRBJ1-1; D ambiguous. Germline assignment: CDR1 LNHNV and CDR2 YYDKDF (reference sequence). The CDR3 sequence is 13 residues long. CDR3: CATSRQFNTEAFF. The CDR3, as DNA: TGTGCCACTAGCAGGCAGTTCAACACTGAAGCTTTCTTT. The whole variable domain, remainder taken from reference TRBV15 and TRBJ1-1, is DAMVIQNPRYQVTQFGKPVTLSCSQTLNHNVMYWYQQKSSQAPKLLFHYYDKDFNNEADTPDNFQSRRPNTSFCFLDIRSPGLGDTAMYLCATSRQFNTEAFFGQGTRLTVV.

The chain combines TRBV2 with TRBJ2-4; the match to TRBD2 covers 8 bases. J gave up 0 bases and V 9 bases, and 4 bases lay outside the gene matches. The CDR3 contains 14 residues. From germline, CDR1 is SNHLY and CDR2 FYNNEI. The CDR3 DNA follows: TGTGCCAGGCAGCGGGGGCGAGCCAAAAACATTCAGTACTTC. This translates into CARQRGRAKNIQYF.

The CDR3 region is CASSLVGHQYF. DNA of the CDR3: TGTGCCAGCAGCTTAGTGGGACATCAGTACTTC. The chain employs TRBV7-9 and TRBJ2-5; D might be TRBD1 (6 bases). Germline CDR1 and CDR2: SEHNR and FQNEAQ (reference sequence). V was shortened by 1 base and J by 11 bases, with 8 bases between the two germline ends. There are 11 residues in the CDR3.

This sequence joins TRBV6-6 and TRBJ1-3; 9 bases align to TRBD1. The V segment lost 4 bases and the J segment 3 bases; nucleotides outside the gene matches: 4. CDR1 is MNHNY and CDR2 is SVGAGI in the germline V gene (reference sequence). The CDR3 sequence is 15 residues long. The CDR3 protein is CASSFTGGFGNTIYF. DNA of the CDR3: TGTGCCAGCAGTTTCACAGGGGGCTTTGGAAACACCATATATTTT.

The genes are TRBV2 and TRBJ2-3, with TRBD2 matching 8 bases. The CDR3 contains 16 residues. CDR1 and CDR2 (germline): SNHLY, FYNNEI. With 7 bases clipped from V and 4 bases from J, the junction kept 13 bases outside the gene matches. CDR3 DNA sequence: TGTGCCAGCATCTCCCTAGGTCTAGCGGGCCCAGATACGCAGTATTTT. This translates into CASISLGLAGPDTQYF.

The chain combines TRBV5-8 with TRBJ1-6, with D possibly being TRBD1 (6 bases). CDR1 and CDR2 from the germline V gene are SGHTS and YDEGEE. Trimming left V 1 base short and J 10 bases short, with 12 bases between. This CDR3 has 14 amino acids. The DNA for the CDR3 is TGTGCCAGCAGCTTGCCCAGGGGTTACTCACCCCTCCACTTT. Its protein is CASSLPRGYSPLHF.

The chain recombines TRBV2 with TRBJ1-3; D unresolved. V lost 4 bases and J 0 bases, leaving 7 bases between the germline ends. From germline, CDR1 is SNHLY and CDR2 FYNNEI. The CDR3 contains 14 residues. The CDR3 bases are TGTGCCAGCAGTGTGCAAAGCTCTGGAAACACCATATATTTT. It encodes CASSVQSSGNTIYF.

The V gene is TRBV25-1, the J gene TRBJ2-5; D may be TRBD1 or TRBD2 (5 bases each). This CDR3 region has 16 residues. The V end lost 1 base, the J end lost 5 bases, and 17 bases lay between the germline ends. CDR1 and CDR2 from the germline V gene are MGHDK and SYGVNS. CDR3 nucleotides: TGTGCCAGCAGTGAATCGTCCGGGGCACGTGGGGAGACCCAGTACTTC. This encodes CASSESSGARGETQYF.

The chain carries TRBV30 and TRBJ2-4; D remains unclear. Trimming took 1 base from V and 3 from J, leaving 7 bases between them. The CDR3 is made up of 13 amino acids. Germline assignment: CDR1 GTSNPN and CDR2 SVGIG (reference sequence). The chain's CDR3 is CAWSGKDKNIQYF. The CDR3 nucleotides read TGTGCCTGGAGTGGAAAGGACAAAAACATTCAGTACTTC.

This clone was observed once. V gene TRBV25-1 combines with J gene TRBJ2-2; 9 bases are a match to TRBD1. CDR1 and CDR2 (germline): MGHDK, SYGVNS. This CDR3 has 17 amino acids. Unmatched junction bases numbered 9, after V lost 3 bases and J lost 4 bases. The CDR3 protein is CASSDRDRVGSTGELFF. The CDR3 nucleotides read TGTGCCAGCAGTGATCGGGACAGGGTGGGGTCCACCGGGGAGCTGTTTTTT.